This entry lists 21 T cell receptor beta chains sequenced from one sample in a study of blood T cell repertoires in COVID-19. The method was immunoSEQ multiplex PCR; TCRdb's version includes in-frame clones alone and lacks a portion of them. The sample shows 400,000 to 450,000 clones, about 90% of them seen only once. The sample comprised peripheral blood. The receptors shown here come from a man aged 18 to 29 with COVID-19, enrolled during active disease.

This clone occurred once. The chain links TRBV6-5 to TRBJ2-1, with D perhaps TRBD2 (5 bases). The CDR3 has 13 residues. Per germline, CDR1 MNHEY and CDR2 SVGAGI. Trimming stripped 8 bases from V and 5 bases from J, with 13 bases between. This CDR3 reads CASSAGGDNEQFF. The CDR3 nucleotides are TGTGCCAGCTCGGCTGGAGGAGACAATGAGCAGTTCTTC.

The gene calls are TRBV5-1 and TRBJ2-3; TRBD2 might be the D (6 bases). CDR1 SGHRS and CDR2 YFSETQ come from the germline V gene. CDR3 length equals 14 residues. V lost 0 bases and J 3 bases, leaving 8 bases between the germline ends. The CDR3 sequence: CASSLVGRTDTQYF. CDR3 DNA: TGCGCCAGCAGCTTGGTAGGGAGGACAGATACGCAGTATTTT.

This clone was found once. This rearrangement joins TRBV10-1 to TRBJ2-2, with 8 nucleotides matching TRBD1. This CDR3 contains 14 residues. Germline V gene lookup returns CDR1 WNHNN and CDR2 SYGVQD (reference sequence). With 9 bases clipped from V and 1 base from J, the junction kept 4 bases outside the gene matches. The CDR3 is CAREGQVNTGELFF. The CDR3 DNA follows: TGCGCCAGAGAGGGACAGGTGAACACCGGGGAGCTGTTTTTT.

V is TRBV5-1 and J is TRBJ2-5; TRBD2 matches at 9 bases. Germline values: CDR1 SGHRS, CDR2 YFSETQ. This CDR3 is 17 amino acids long. V gave up 2 bases and J gave up 2 bases; unmatched junction bases: 10. CDR3 in amino acids: CASSFSRAGGSQETQYF. DNA of the CDR3: TGCGCCAGCAGCTTTAGCCGAGCGGGGGGTTCGCAAGAGACCCAGTACTTC.

This chain connects TRBV23-1 to TRBJ2-1, with 13 bases fitting TRBD2. TRBV23-1 is reported as an ORF; its role is uncertain. There are 18 residues in the CDR3. V lost 2 bases, J lost 9 bases, and 13 bases stayed unmatched. The CDR3 nucleotides read TGCGCCAGCAGTCAAATATTCTCGGGACTAGCGGGATTTCGTGAGCAGTTCTTC. Residues: CASSQIFSGLAGFREQFF.

The chain joins TRBV10-3 to TRBJ2-3, with TRBD1 matching 8 bases. V shed 11 bases and J 4 bases; nucleotides not matched to a gene: 14. Germline CDR1 ENHRY, CDR2 SYGVKD. This CDR3 is built from 15 residues. DNA of the CDR3: TGTGCCGCTGGACAGGGCCCTAGGATCGCAGATACGCAGTATTTT. Protein product: CAAGQGPRIADTQYF.

V usage is TRBV7-9 and J usage is TRBJ2-2, with D perhaps matching TRBD1 (5 bases). The CDR3 length is 13 residues. CDR1 SEHNR and CDR2 FQNEAQ come from the germline V gene (reference sequence). V gave up 6 bases and J gave up 7 bases, with 12 bases separating them. The CDR3: CASRSQGNGELFF. Here the CDR3 DNA reads TGTGCCAGCAGGTCTCAGGGTAACGGGGAGCTGTTTTTT.

V is TRBV19 and J is TRBJ2-7; maybe TRBD1 (6 bases). CDR3 length: 13 amino acids. The V gene lost 7 bases and the J gene lost 3 bases, with 13 bases spanning the gap. Germline V gene sequence: CDR1 LNHDA, CDR2 SQIVND (reference sequence). The CDR3 nucleotides are TGTGCCAGTAATCAAAAACAGGGCTACGAGCAGTACTTC. It is translated as CASNQKQGYEQYF. The whole variable domain, filled in from reference TRBV19 and TRBJ2-7, reads DGGITQSPKYLFRKEGQNVTLSCEQNLNHDAMYWYRQDPGQGLRLIYYSQIVNDFQKGDIAEGYSVSREKKESFPLTVTSAQKNPTAFYLCASNQKQGYEQYFGPGTRLTVT.

This rearrangement joins TRBV11-2 to TRBJ2-5, with 7 positions matching TRBD2. Losses at the gene ends were 3 bases for V and 1 base for J; bases not matched to a gene: 2. The CDR3 is 14 residues long. Germline V gene data show CDR1 as SGHAT and CDR2 as FQNNGV. As DNA, the CDR3 is TGTGCCAGCAGCTTTAGCGGGTCCCAAGAGACCCAGTACTTC. This translates into CASSFSGSQETQYF.

This sequence joins TRBV19 and TRBJ2-1; 9 nucleotides match TRBD1. The J segment lost 8 bases and the V segment lost 3 bases, leaving 5 bases of the junction unmatched. Germline values: CDR1 LNHDA, CDR2 SQIVND (reference sequence). This CDR3 region has 14 residues. This CDR3 is CASSINRGPDEQFF. CDR3 nucleotides: TGTGCCAGTAGTATTAACAGGGGGCCCGATGAGCAGTTCTTC.

CDR3 amino acids: CASSSVTGKSEQYF. CDR3 DNA: TGTGCCAGCAGCTCCGTGACAGGGAAAAGCGAGCAGTACTTC. The chain uses TRBV5-4 and TRBJ2-7, with 7 bases that match TRBD1. Germline values: CDR1 SGHNT, CDR2 YYREEE (reference sequence). The CDR3 spans 14 residues. The V gene end was trimmed by 3 bases and the J gene end by 6 bases; junction bases not matched to a gene: 9.

This rearrangement joins TRBV5-4 to TRBJ1-1; D might be TRBD1 (5 bases). V lost 8 bases and J 8 bases, leaving 13 bases between the germline ends. CDR1 and CDR2 (germline): SGHNT, YYREEE (reference sequence). The CDR3 is made up of 11 amino acids. CDR3 loop: CASTQGTEAFF. As DNA, the CDR3 is TGTGCCAGTACCCAGGGCACCGAAGCTTTCTTT.

The V and J genes are TRBV28 and TRBJ1-3, with D unresolved. The V and J ends lost 6 bases and 1 base respectively, with 10 bases between them. The CDR3 totals 14 residues. Germline V CDR1 and CDR2: MDHEN, SYDVKM. The CDR3 region has the DNA TGTGCCAGCAGAGGTCGGGGTTCTGGAAACACCATATATTTT. Translation gives CASRGRGSGNTIYF.

The chain couples TRBV5-1 to TRBJ1-4, with a weak D call TRBD1 (6 bases). This CDR3 is 14 amino acids long. In germline, CDR1 is SGHRS, CDR2 YFSETQ. Trimming pared 0 bases from V and 10 bases from J, leaving 13 bases between. This CDR3 is CASSLGTEKGKLFF. The CDR3 region has the DNA TGCGCCAGCAGCTTGGGGACAGAGAAGGGAAAACTGTTTTTT. Using reference TRBV5-1 and TRBJ1-4 for the parts outside the CDR3, the full variable domain is KAGVTQTPRYLIKTRGQQVTLSCSPISGHRSVSWYQQTPGQGLQFLFEYFSETQRNKGNFPGRFSGRQFSNSRSEMNVSTLELGDSALYLCASSLGTEKGKLFFGSGTQLSVL.

This CDR3 reads CASSPLAYEQYF. The CDR3 coding sequence is TGTGCCAGCAGCCCTTTAGCTTACGAGCAGTACTTC. J is TRBJ2-7 and V is TRBV7-9; D unresolved. Germline V gene sequence: CDR1 SEHNR, CDR2 FQNEAQ (reference sequence). The CDR3 is made up of 12 amino acids. Trimming took 5 bases from V and 4 from J, leaving 9 bases between them.

The CDR3 DNA reads TGTGCCAGCAGCCTAAAGTCCCAGAACACTGAAGCTTTCTTT. It yields the protein CASSLKSQNTEAFF. The V call is TRBV5-4, the J call TRBJ1-1; D ambiguous. Germline CDR1 and CDR2: SGHNT and YYREEE (reference sequence). V shed 4 bases and J shed 1 base, with 11 bases lying between them. There are 14 residues in the CDR3.

The chain couples TRBV19 to TRBJ2-5; 10 nucleotides match TRBD1. V shed 5 bases, J shed 1 base, and the junction held 7 bases outside the gene matches. This CDR3 is 16 amino acids long. Germline CDR1 LNHDA, CDR2 SQIVND (reference sequence). In DNA, the CDR3 is TGTGCCAGTAGTGGAATGACAGGGGGCGGCCAAGAGACCCAGTACTTC. This encodes CASSGMTGGGQETQYF.

Concerning this clone: One junction end does not reproduce the germline sequence, and a read error may be involved. The chain combines TRBV27 with TRBJ2-3; TRBD1 agrees at 7 bases. Germline CDR1 reads MNHEY; CDR2 reads SMNVEV (reference sequence). The CDR3 is made up of 13 amino acids. CDR3 nucleotides: TGTGCCAGCAGTTCGGACAGGACAGTTACGCAGTATTTT. This gives the protein CASSSDRTVTQYF.

The chain carries TRBV24-1 and TRBJ2-2, with TRBD2 as a possible D gene (5 bases). The CDR3 extends over 17 amino acids. Germline assignment: CDR1 KGHDR and CDR2 SFDVKD. Trimming took 5 bases from V and 2 from J, leaving 17 bases between them. The CDR3 bases are TGTGCCACCAGTGCCCACTTAGGGCGGACTAACACCGGGGAGCTGTTTTTT. It is translated as CATSAHLGRTNTGELFF.

The rearrangement links TRBV27 to TRBJ1-1; D remains ambiguous. The CDR3 sequence is 13 residues long. CDR1 is MNHEY and CDR2 is SMNVEV in the germline V gene (reference sequence). The ends were cut back, 6 bases at V and 0 bases at J, with 8 bases in the middle. Written as DNA, the CDR3 is TGTGCCAGCAGACTAAACGTGAACACTGAAGCTTTCTTT. Protein: CASRLNVNTEAFF.

The genes are TRBV5-1 and TRBJ1-5, with 10 bases lining up with TRBD1. Per germline, CDR1 SGHRS and CDR2 YFSETQ. The CDR3 spans 16 residues. V shed 7 bases, J shed 16 bases, and the junction held 23 bases outside the gene matches. CDR3: CASLRPPGTGDPYPHF. The CDR3 region has the DNA TGCGCCAGCCTCCGCCCTCCGGGGACAGGGGACCCTTATCCACATTTT.